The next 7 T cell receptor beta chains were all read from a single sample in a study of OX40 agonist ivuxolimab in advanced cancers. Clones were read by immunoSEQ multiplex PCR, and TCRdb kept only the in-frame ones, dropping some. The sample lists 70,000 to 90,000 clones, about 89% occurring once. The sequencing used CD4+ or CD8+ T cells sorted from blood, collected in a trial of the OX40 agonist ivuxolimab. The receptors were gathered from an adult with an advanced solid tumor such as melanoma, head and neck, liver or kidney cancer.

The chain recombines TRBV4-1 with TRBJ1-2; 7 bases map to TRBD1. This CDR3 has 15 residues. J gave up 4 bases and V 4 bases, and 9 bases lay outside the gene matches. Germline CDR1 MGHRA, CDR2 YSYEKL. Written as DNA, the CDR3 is TGCGCCAGCAGCCCGATGCTCCGGGACAGCTATGGCTACACCTTC. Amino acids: CASSPMLRDSYGYTF.

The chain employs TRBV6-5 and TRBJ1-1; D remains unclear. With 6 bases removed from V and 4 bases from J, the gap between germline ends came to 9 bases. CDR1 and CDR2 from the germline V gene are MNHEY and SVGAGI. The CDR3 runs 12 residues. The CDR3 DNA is TGTGCCAGCAGCCCCTACGGCACTGAAGCTTTCTTT. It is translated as CASSPYGTEAFF.

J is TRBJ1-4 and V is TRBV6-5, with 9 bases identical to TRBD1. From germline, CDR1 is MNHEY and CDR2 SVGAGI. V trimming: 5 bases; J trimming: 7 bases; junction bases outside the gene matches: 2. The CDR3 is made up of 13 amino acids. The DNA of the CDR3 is TGTGCCAGCAGTGGACAGGGGAGTGAAAAACTGTTTTTT. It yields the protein CASSGQGSEKLFF.

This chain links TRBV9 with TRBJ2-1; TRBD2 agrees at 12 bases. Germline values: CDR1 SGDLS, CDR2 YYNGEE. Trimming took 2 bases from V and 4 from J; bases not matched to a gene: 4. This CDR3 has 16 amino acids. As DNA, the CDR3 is TGTGCCAGCAGCGTTCTAGCGGGGGGGCCGTACAATGAGCAGTTCTTC. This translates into CASSVLAGGPYNEQFF. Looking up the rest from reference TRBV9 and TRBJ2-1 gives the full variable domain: DSGVTQTPKHLITATGQRVTLRCSPRSGDLSVYWYQQSLDQGLQFLIQYYNGEERAKGNILERFSAQQFPDLHSELNLSSLELGDSALYFCASSVLAGGPYNEQFFGPGTRLTVL.

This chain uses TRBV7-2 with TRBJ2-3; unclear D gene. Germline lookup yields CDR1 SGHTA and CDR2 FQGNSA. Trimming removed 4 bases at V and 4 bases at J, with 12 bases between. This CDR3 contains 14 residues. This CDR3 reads CASSSHYWADTQYF. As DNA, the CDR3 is TGTGCCAGCAGCTCCCACTATTGGGCAGATACGCAGTATTTT.

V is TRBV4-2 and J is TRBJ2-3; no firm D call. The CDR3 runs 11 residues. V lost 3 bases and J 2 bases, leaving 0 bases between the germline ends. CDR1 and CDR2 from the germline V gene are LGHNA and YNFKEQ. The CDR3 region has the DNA TGTGCCAGCAGCCACACAGATACGCAGTATTTT. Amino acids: CASSHTDTQYF.

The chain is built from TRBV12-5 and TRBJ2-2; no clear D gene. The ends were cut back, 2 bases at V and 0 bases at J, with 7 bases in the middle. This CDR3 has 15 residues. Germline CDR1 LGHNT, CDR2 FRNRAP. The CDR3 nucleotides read TGTGCTAGTGGTTTGCCCGAGGCGAACACCGGGGAGCTGTTTTTT. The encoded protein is CASGLPEANTGELFF. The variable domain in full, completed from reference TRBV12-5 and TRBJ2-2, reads DARVTQTPRHKVTEMGQEVTMRCQPILGHNTVFWYRQTMMQGLELLAYFRNRAPLDDSGMPKDRFSAEMPDATLATLKIQPSEPRDSAVYFCASGLPEANTGELFFGEGSRLTVL.